This T cell receptor (beta chain) originates from a study of early T cells in non-severe SARS-CoV-2 infection. From germline, CDR1 is SQVTM and CDR2 ANQGSEA. Trimming removed 6 bases from V and 7 bases from J, with 13 bases in between. The CDR3 extends over 13 amino acids. TCRdb ran MiXCR on the 5' RACE reads and lists one entry per CDR3 protein. The table shows some 67,000 distinct CDR3 sequences, with about 9% occurring only once. This clonotype was sampled from an adult who was a healthcare worker with PCR-confirmed SARS-CoV-2 infection or an uninfected control (not recorded which). The sequencing here drew on whole blood, taken at baseline. The chain joins TRBV29-1 to TRBJ1-6; D is ambiguous. CDR3 in DNA: TGCAGCGTCACTCAGACACGGAATTCACCCCTCCACTTT. Encoded protein: CSVTQTRNSPLHF.